This record looks at one TCR beta chain sequence and its context. As yet, its antigen is unknown. Looked up from germline, CDR1 is GTSNPN and CDR2 is SVGIG (reference sequence). The CDR3 has 11 residues. These data come from a study of monozygotic twins with inflammatory bowel disease. Study findings and constraints: It was in IBD patients that TCRbeta diversity (inverse Simpson) was lower than in healthy co-twins. No detectable difference in repertoire similarity separated concordant from discordant twins, possibly as a result of limited power. The sharing of clonotypes with others was lower in IBD patients than in healthy twins, especially with disease activity.

One entry per CDR3 protein, without DNA, is what TCRdb gives after re-calling the 5' RACE reads. The sample table includes some 170,000 distinct CDR3 sequences. This sequence originates from a human donor with ulcerative colitis or Crohn's disease, or a healthy co-twin of an affected twin (not recorded which). The chain recombines TRBV30 with TRBJ2-7. The sample was blood. CDR3 sequence: CAWVELSEQYF.